This T cell receptor beta chain is from a study of blood T cell repertoires in COVID-19. On the study more broadly: Acute and convalescent COVID-19 samples came from the United States, Italy and Spain. PBMCs, B-cell-depleted T cells, or T cells were the source of the cDNA or gDNA that made up the material.

In the original workflow: Using reference gene primer amplification, nucleated cell counts were estimated. Only in-frame clones appear in the TCRdb table, and some are missing; sequencing was by immunoSEQ multiplex PCR. That table furnishes V, J and clone size, whereas the DNA furnished D and trimming. The table shows 88,000 or so clones, with approximately 83% occurring only once. V lost 2 bases and J 4 bases, leaving 12 bases between the germline ends. Per germline, CDR1 SGDLS and CDR2 YYNGEE. This CDR3 has 15 amino acids. This TCR was recovered from a man aged 55 to 70 with acute or convalescent COVID-19. Source material: peripheral blood. The chain links TRBV9 to TRBJ2-2; D might be TRBD1 (5 bases). CDR3 nucleotides: TGTGCCAGCAGCGTCAGGGAAATAGGCACCGGGGAGCTGTTTTTT. It translates to CASSVREIGTGELFF.